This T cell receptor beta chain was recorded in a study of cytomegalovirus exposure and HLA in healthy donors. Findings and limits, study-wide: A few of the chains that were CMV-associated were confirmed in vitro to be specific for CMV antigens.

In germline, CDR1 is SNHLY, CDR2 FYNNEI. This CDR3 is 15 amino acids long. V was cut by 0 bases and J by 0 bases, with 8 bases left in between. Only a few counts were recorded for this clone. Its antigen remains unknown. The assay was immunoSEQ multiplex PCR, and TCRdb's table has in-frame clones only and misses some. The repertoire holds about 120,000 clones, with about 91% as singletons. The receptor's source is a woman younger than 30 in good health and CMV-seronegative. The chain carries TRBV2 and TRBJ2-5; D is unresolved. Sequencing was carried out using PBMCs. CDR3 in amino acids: CASSEAHGYQETQYF. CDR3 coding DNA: TGTGCCAGCAGTGAAGCTCACGGGTACCAAGAGACCCAGTACTTC.